The sequence of this T cell receptor beta chain was determined in a study of T cell responses to AZD1222 COVID-19 vaccine (dated by TCRdb to about 2021). About the full investigation: TCR sequencing was performed for 233 trial participants, of whom 200 to 220 were given two doses of AZD1222 and around 26 were given two doses of MenACWY control vaccine. Trial participants were enrolled by age into 18-55, 56-69 and 70-plus year subgroups, with around 140, 26 and 57 TCR-sequenced participants respectively.

The study at large found these results: Conclusions about previously exposed vaccinees were limited because only six AZD1222 recipients were SARS-CoV-2 seropositive at baseline. Because no day 14 peak-response samples were available, the repertoires could be characterized only after the peak T cell response. The vaccine-associated CD4 TCRs covered the entire spike protein, and the dominant responses fell in regions 160-218 and 743-854. Spike-specific TCR breadth and depth rose significantly after two AZD1222 doses compared with day 0 and with MenACWY recipients. Nearly half of unique spike-specific TCRs reportedly recognized epitopes outside regions mutated in the B.1.351 and B.1.1.7 variants. The 56-69-year group was small, and its depth increase did not reach significance, likely because of low power. Most participants were white British and females outnumbered males, and the authors suggested that clonal diversity may have been underestimated.

Its CDR3 holds 14 amino acids, cysteine through phenylalanine. This entry keeps only the CDR3 DNA: 42 bases, framed from base 1. A distance of 10 bases separates the germline ends of V and J, which lose 8 bases and 3 bases respectively. In the germline V gene, CDR1 corresponds to KGHDR and CDR2 to SFDVKD. The CDR3 regions of human TCRbeta chains were subjected to immunosequencing. On the authors' methods: TCRs in the repertoires were matched against a reference library of SARS-CoV-2-specific TCRs that had been generated with the MIRA antigen-specificity platform. Breadth meant the fraction of unique TCRs that were SARS-CoV-2-associated, whereas depth meant the fraction of total T cells that were SARS-CoV-2-associated. Each spike-specific TCR was assigned to its reactive spike region and to a CD4 or CD8 class using the MIRA data. Log10-transformed breadth and depth values were compared by one-way ANOVA with Sidak's multiple comparisons tests. Imported from immuneACCESS, the table was reduced by TCRdb to in-frame sequences with V and J called. These copies leave out some clones; in studies compared against another copy, an unresolved V gene accounts for under half, and the cause of the remainder is not known. The DNA gave D and trimming, while V, J and clone size come from that table. For this sample there are some 130,000 clones; about nine tenths appear just once. The top ten clonotypes cover more than 1% of the sample.

About this clone: Its recognized antigen is unknown. Base quality data are lacking; no much larger clone is found one base away.

The time point label on this specimen signifies: about 28 days (+/-7) after the second vaccine dose. AZD1222 recipients given second doses at about 4 weeks or at about 12 weeks were pooled, since spike-specific TCR depth and breadth were not found to differ between the two schedules. Vaccinee samples came from UK trials COV001 and COV002, including a single-blind randomized controlled phase 2/3 trial of AZD1222 (ChAdOx1 nCoV-19) in healthy adults. For TCRbeta chain sequencing, PBMC samples from trial participants were taken at day 0 and at day 28 after the second dose. The starting material was peripheral blood, obtained 28 days after the second AZD1222 dose. The TCR comes from an adult who received the AZD1222 COVID-19 vaccine. The receptor chain draws on TRBV24-1 and TRBJ1-6; the D gene is possibly TRBD1, with 6 bases matching. The nucleotide sequence reads as follows: TGTGCCACCAAAGGACAGTTCTATAATTCACCCCTCCACTTT. This gives the protein CATKGQFYNSPLHF.